Below, 10 T cell receptor beta chains from the same sample are listed, as sequenced in a study of blood T cell repertoires in COVID-19. Profiling relied on immunoSEQ multiplex PCR, and the TCRdb table lists in-frame clones only, not all of them. The sample lists about 130,000 clones; around 85% were seen once. The sequenced sample consisted of peripheral blood. The receptors derive from a woman older than 75 with acute or convalescent COVID-19.

This chain joins TRBV12-3 or TRBV12-4 and TRBJ1-4; D is uncertain. V was pared by 6 bases and J by 8 bases, with 13 bases between. This CDR3 has 13 amino acids. The CDR3 loop is CASRVGEEEKLFF. The CDR3 DNA follows: TGTGCCAGCAGGGTGGGCGAAGAGGAAAAACTGTTTTTT.

This clone was seen a few times. The chain combines TRBV5-6 with TRBJ2-7, with D tentatively TRBD1 (5 bases). Germline lookup yields CDR1 SGHDT and CDR2 YYEEEE. V was clipped by 2 bases and J by 2 bases, with 8 bases between them. There are 13 residues in the CDR3. CDR3: CASSFPGPYEQYF. In DNA, the CDR3 is TGTGCCAGCAGCTTCCCAGGGCCCTACGAGCAGTACTTC.

V gene TRBV7-3 combines with J gene TRBJ2-5; D perhaps matches TRBD2 (5 bases). The germline gives CDR1 SGHTA, CDR2 FQGTGA. V was pared by 3 bases and J by 5 bases, with 10 bases between. The CDR3 consists of 13 residues. The CDR3 sequence: CASSFSEAETQYF. CDR3 nucleotides: TGTGCCAGCAGCTTTAGCGAAGCGGAGACCCAGTACTTC. The variable domain in full, with the rest retrieved from reference TRBV7-3 and TRBJ2-5, is GAGVSQTPSNKVTEKGKYVELRCDPISGHTALYWYRQSLGQGPEFLIYFQGTGAADDSGLPNDRFFAVRPEGSVSTLKIQRTERGDSAVYLCASSFSEAETQYFGPGTRLLVL.

The V gene is TRBV3-1 (or the pseudogene TRBV3-2), the J gene TRBJ1-5, with 8 nucleotides matching TRBD1. CDR1 is LGHDT and CDR2 is YNNKEL in the germline V gene (reference sequence). This CDR3 has 18 residues. Trimming cost V 1 base and J 0 bases; bases outside gene matches: 8. The CDR3 DNA reads TGTGCCAGCAGCCAAGCCGGGACAGGACTTTATAGCAATCAGCCCCAGCATTTT. It codes for CASSQAGTGLYSNQPQHF.

The rearrangement joins TRBV16 to TRBJ1-5; D unclear. V was cut by 8 bases and J by 0 bases, with 8 bases left in between. There are 13 residues in the CDR3. Germline assignment: CDR1 KGHSY and CDR2 FQNENV. CDR3 DNA sequence: TGTGCCAGCGAGCGGAGTAGCAATCAGCCCCAGCATTTT. It is translated as CASERSSNQPQHF.

V and J are TRBV25-1 and TRBJ2-5, with D possibly matching TRBD2 (6 bases). The germline V and J ends were trimmed by 8 bases and 7 bases, with 23 bases remaining between them. This CDR3 contains 15 residues. Germline lookup yields CDR1 MGHDK and CDR2 SYGVNS. CDR3 in amino acids: CASLKDTSLEGTQYF. DNA of the CDR3: TGTGCCAGCTTGAAGGACACTTCGCTGGAGGGGACCCAGTACTTC.

The chain uses TRBV29-1 and TRBJ2-2; a possible D gene is TRBD1 (6 bases). Germline values: CDR1 SQVTM, CDR2 ANQGSEA. The V gene lost 6 bases and the J gene lost 1 base, with 18 bases spanning the gap. There are 16 residues in the CDR3. The CDR3 coding sequence is TGCAGCGTCCGGGACAAAATACCTAAGAACACCGGGGAGCTGTTTTTT. Encoded protein: CSVRDKIPKNTGELFF.

J is TRBJ2-6 and V is TRBV6-5, with 8 bases that match TRBD1. Trimming cost V 7 bases and J 2 bases; bases outside gene matches: 4. The CDR3 is made up of 15 amino acids. CDR1 MNHEY and CDR2 SVGAGI come from the germline V gene. The CDR3 reads CASIIQGAGANVLTF. DNA for the CDR3: TGTGCCAGCATTATACAGGGGGCTGGGGCCAACGTCCTGACTTTC.

V and J are TRBV6-4 and TRBJ1-6; TRBD1 matches at 9 bases. V lost 8 bases, J lost 7 bases, and 3 bases stayed unmatched. This CDR3 is 13 amino acids long. Per the germline V gene, CDR1 is MRHNA and CDR2 is SNTAGT. CDR3 protein: CASRDRENSPLHF. Here the CDR3 DNA reads TGTGCCAGCCGGGACAGGGAAAATTCACCCCTCCACTTT.

CDR3: CASSLSGTGDEQYF. Written as DNA, the CDR3 is TGTGCCAGCTCACTATCCGGGACAGGGGACGAGCAGTACTTC. V and J are TRBV18 and TRBJ2-7; 10 bases are shared with TRBD1. Germline V gene sequence: CDR1 KGHSH, CDR2 LQKENI. The CDR3 totals 14 residues. The junction had 5 bases not matched to a gene; V was cut back by 4 bases and J by 5 bases.